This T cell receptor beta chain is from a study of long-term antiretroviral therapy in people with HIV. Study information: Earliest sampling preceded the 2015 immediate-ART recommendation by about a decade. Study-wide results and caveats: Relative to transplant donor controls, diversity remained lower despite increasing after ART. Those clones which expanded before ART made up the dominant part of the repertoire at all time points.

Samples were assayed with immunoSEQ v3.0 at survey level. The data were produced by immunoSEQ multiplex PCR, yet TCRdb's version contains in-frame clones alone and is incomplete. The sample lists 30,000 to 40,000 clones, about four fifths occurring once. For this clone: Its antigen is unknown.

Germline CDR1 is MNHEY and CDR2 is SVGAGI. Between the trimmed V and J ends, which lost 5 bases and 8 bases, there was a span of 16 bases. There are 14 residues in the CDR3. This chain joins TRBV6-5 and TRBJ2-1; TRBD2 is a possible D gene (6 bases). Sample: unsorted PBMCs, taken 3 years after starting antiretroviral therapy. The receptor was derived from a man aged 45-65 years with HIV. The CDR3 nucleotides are TGTGCCAGCAGTAGGACTATGTTTAACCATGAGCAGTTCTTC. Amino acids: CASSRTMFNHEQFF.